This passage covers 32 T cell receptor beta chains from one sample sequenced in a study of T cell responses to AZD1222 COVID-19 vaccine. Clones were sequenced by immunoSEQ multiplex PCR, and TCRdb holds only the in-frame ones, with some missing. The sample comprises 90,000 to 150,000 clones, around 86% of which are singletons, and around 1.2% rests with the top ten. The material sequenced was peripheral blood, taken on day 0 of AZD1222 vaccination. The receptors were gathered from an adult in good health.

The rearrangement links TRBV7-8 to TRBJ2-3; no clear D gene. Trimming took 5 bases from V and 0 from J, leaving 3 bases between them. Germline V lookup: CDR1 SGHVS, CDR2 FQNEAQ. This CDR3 is built from 12 residues. CDR3 nucleotide sequence: TGTGCCAGCAGCCTTAGCACAGATACGCAGTATTTT. Protein: CASSLSTDTQYF.

The V gene is TRBV5-1, the J gene TRBJ2-3; the match to TRBD1 covers 7 bases. This CDR3 spans 13 amino acids. The J segment lost 3 bases and the V segment lost 4 bases, leaving 2 bases of the junction unmatched. Germline-derived CDR1 and CDR2 are SGHRS and YFSETQ. The CDR3: CASSRDSTDTQYF. In nucleotides, the CDR3 is TGCGCCAGCAGCCGGGACAGTACAGATACGCAGTATTTT.

CDR3 amino acids: CASSLGPANTGELFF. CDR3 in DNA: TGCGCCAGCAGCTTGGGGCCGGCGAACACCGGGGAGCTGTTTTTT. The gene calls are TRBV5-1 and TRBJ2-2; D uncertain. V lost 0 bases to trimming and J lost 0 bases, with 6 bases between them. There are 15 residues in the CDR3. The germline V gene has CDR1 SGHRS and CDR2 YFSETQ.

The rearrangement joins TRBV7-2 to TRBJ2-3; 9 bases agree with TRBD1. CDR1 SGHTA and CDR2 FQGNSA come from the germline V gene. This CDR3 is 15 amino acids long. Losses at the gene ends were 5 bases for V and 4 bases for J; bases not matched to a gene: 7. The CDR3, as DNA: TGTGCCAGCAGCGTCACAGGGGGCGGCGCAGATACGCAGTATTTT. Its translation: CASSVTGGGADTQYF.

The rearrangement uses TRBV3-1 (or the pseudogene TRBV3-2) and TRBJ1-1, with TRBD1 matching 7 bases. This CDR3 spans 13 amino acids. Germline V gives CDR1 LGHDT, CDR2 YNNKEL (reference sequence). J gave up 5 bases and V 3 bases, and 3 bases lay outside the gene matches. The CDR3 region has the DNA TGTGCCAGCAGCCATTTACAGGGGACTGAAGCTTTCTTT. Amino acid sequence: CASSHLQGTEAFF.

The chain has TRBV3-1 (or the pseudogene TRBV3-2) and TRBJ2-3; TRBD2 matches 11 bases. Germline lookup yields CDR1 LGHDT and CDR2 YNNKEL (reference sequence). Trimming at V came to 2 bases and at J to 5 bases, leaving 6 bases not matched to a gene. This CDR3 contains 16 residues. As DNA, the CDR3 is TGTGCCAGCAGCCAACAACTAGCGGGGGATATAGATACGCAGTATTTT. It specifies CASSQQLAGDIDTQYF.

The rearrangement uses TRBV7-8 and TRBJ2-2, with TRBD2 matching over 11 bases. The CDR3 is 15 residues long. CDR1 and CDR2 from the germline V gene are SGHVS and FQNEAQ. Trimming at V came to 5 bases and at J to 5 bases, leaving 4 bases not matched to a gene. CDR3 nucleotide sequence: TGTGCCAGCAGCCCTAGCGGGGGGAGAACCGGGGAGCTGTTTTTT. It specifies CASSPSGGRTGELFF.

The chain couples TRBV19 to TRBJ2-3; TRBD2 might be the D (6 bases). Trimming shortened V by 3 bases and J by 2 bases, and 15 bases separated the two germline ends. The CDR3 has 16 amino acids. Germline lookup yields CDR1 LNHDA and CDR2 SQIVND (reference sequence). DNA of the CDR3: TGTGCCAGTAGTATCCTAGCGAAGAACCCCACAGATACGCAGTATTTT. This gives the protein CASSILAKNPTDTQYF.

The gene calls are TRBV7-9 and TRBJ1-1; D uncertain. The CDR3 is made up of 16 amino acids. Germline V gene lookup returns CDR1 SEHNR and CDR2 FQNEAQ (reference sequence). V shed 4 bases and J shed 2 bases, with 17 bases lying between them. CDR3 residues: CASSSDTVFPNTEAFF. In DNA, the CDR3 is TGTGCCAGCAGCTCAGACACAGTTTTCCCCAACACTGAAGCTTTCTTT.

A single count supports this clone. The rearrangement joins TRBV4-1 to TRBJ2-7; 7 positions match TRBD1. V dropped 0 bases and J dropped 2; count of bases not matched to a gene: 10. The germline V gene encodes CDR1 MGHRA and CDR2 YSYEKL. This CDR3 is 17 amino acids long. The CDR3 loop reads CASSQDTGAGSPYEQYF. The DNA for the CDR3 is TGCGCCAGCAGCCAAGATACAGGGGCAGGTTCCCCCTACGAGCAGTACTTC.

The chain combines TRBV30 with TRBJ2-1; 9 bases match TRBD1. CDR3 size: 14 residues. The V segment lost 1 base and the J segment 6 bases; nucleotides outside the gene matches: 4. Germline V lookup: CDR1 GTSNPN, CDR2 SVGIG (reference sequence). The DNA for the CDR3 is TGTGCCTGGAGTGCCACGACAGGGGGCAATGAGCAGTTCTTC. Translated: CAWSATTGGNEQFF.

The CDR3 coding sequence is TGTGCCAGCAGCCAGGAGTGGAGAGCGAACACTGAAGCTTTCTTT. It yields the protein CASSQEWRANTEAFF. V gene TRBV4-2 combines with J gene TRBJ1-1; D gene uncertain. The germline gives CDR1 LGHNA, CDR2 YNFKEQ. The CDR3 sequence is 15 residues long. Trimming took off 3 bases at V and 1 base at J, with 12 bases between the two ends.

CDR3 DNA sequence: TGTGCCAGTAGTCCCGGACTAGCGGGGAGGGAGACCCAGTACTTC. Protein sequence: CASSPGLAGRETQYF. The chain couples TRBV19 to TRBJ2-5, with 12 bases fitting TRBD2. Germline CDR1 LNHDA, CDR2 SQIVND (reference sequence). CDR3 length equals 15 residues. V was pared by 5 bases and J by 5 bases, with 6 bases of the junction left unmatched. Complete variable domain (other parts from reference TRBV19 and TRBJ2-5): DGGITQSPKYLFRKEGQNVTLSCEQNLNHDAMYWYRQDPGQGLRLIYYSQIVNDFQKGDIAEGYSVSREKKESFPLTVTSAQKNPTAFYLCASSPGLAGRETQYFGPGTRLLVL.

The V gene is TRBV5-4, the J gene TRBJ1-2, with D perhaps TRBD1 (5 bases). Trimming took 0 bases from V and 2 from J, leaving 8 bases between them. This CDR3 comprises 14 residues. Looked up from germline, CDR1 is SGHNT and CDR2 is YYREEE (reference sequence). The CDR3 nucleotides read TGTGCCAGCAGCTTGGCACGGGGGAACTATGGCTACACCTTC. Translating it yields CASSLARGNYGYTF.

The rearrangement uses TRBV4-1 and TRBJ2-1; the D gene is possibly TRBD2 (5 bases). The V end lost 5 bases, the J end lost 5 bases, and 10 bases lay between the germline ends. CDR3 length equals 13 residues. Germline lookup yields CDR1 MGHRA and CDR2 YSYEKL. The DNA for the CDR3 is TGCGCCAGCAGCTTAGCGATTAACAATGAGCAGTTCTTC. Translated, it gives CASSLAINNEQFF.

The genes are TRBV2 and TRBJ2-3; 11 positions agree with TRBD2. V trimming: 2 bases; J trimming: 5 bases; junction bases outside the gene matches: 6. The CDR3 loop spans 16 amino acids. CDR1 and CDR2 from the germline V gene are SNHLY and FYNNEI. DNA of the CDR3: TGTGCCAGCAGTGAACATTTAGCGGGGGGGGTAGATACGCAGTATTTT. This encodes CASSEHLAGGVDTQYF. The full variable domain, rest sourced from reference TRBV2 and TRBJ2-3, is EPEVTQTPSHQVTQMGQEVILRCVPISNHLYFYWYRQILGQKVEFLVSFYNNEISEKSEIFDDQFSVERPDGSNFTLKIRSTKLEDSAMYFCASSEHLAGGVDTQYFGPGTRLTVL.

This chain links TRBV19 with TRBJ1-5; D is ambiguous. This CDR3 contains 13 residues. Germline V gives CDR1 LNHDA, CDR2 SQIVND (reference sequence). V shed 6 bases and J shed 8 bases, with 14 bases lying between them. CDR3 DNA sequence: TGTGCCAGTAGACCCTGGGCTGGTGAGCCCCAGCATTTT. This encodes CASRPWAGEPQHF.

The chain recombines TRBV12-3 or TRBV12-4 with TRBJ1-2; no reliable D call. Trimming took off 5 bases at V and 3 bases at J, with 10 bases between the two ends. This CDR3 comprises 13 residues. The CDR3 loop is CASSPRYYYGYTF. The CDR3 DNA follows: TGTGCCAGCAGTCCTAGATACTACTATGGCTACACCTTC.

The gene calls are TRBV7-9 and TRBJ1-2; TRBD1 matches 7 bases. Germline loops: CDR1 SEHNR, CDR2 FQNEAQ (reference sequence). CDR3 length equals 13 residues. V was clipped by 11 bases and J by 0 bases; unmatched bases: 6. The CDR3 spells CASGGQANYGYTF. CDR3 sequence (DNA): TGTGCCTCAGGGGGGCAAGCTAACTATGGCTACACCTTC.

The chain combines TRBV5-1 with TRBJ2-1; maybe TRBD1 (7 bases). Per the germline V gene, CDR1 is SGHRS and CDR2 is YFSETQ. Trimming left V 4 bases short and J 14 bases short, with 25 bases between. CDR3 size: 15 residues. The DNA of the CDR3 is TGCGCCAGCAGCCTCTCAGCCGGACAGGCTCCGGGGGAGTTCTTC. Its protein product is CASSLSAGQAPGEFF.

The J gene is TRBJ1-3, the V gene TRBV15; unclear D gene. V lost 0 bases and J 2 bases, leaving 11 bases between the germline ends. Germline CDR1 is LNHNV and CDR2 is YYDKDF (reference sequence). CDR3 size: 16 residues. The DNA of the CDR3 is TGTGCCACCAGCAGAGATCTAGCGGCGCCTGGAAACACCATATATTTT. Its protein product is CATSRDLAAPGNTIYF.

The chain links TRBV12-3 or TRBV12-4 to TRBJ1-2; D call uncertain. The CDR3 runs 13 residues. The V end lost 0 bases, the J end lost 3 bases, and 5 bases lay between the germline ends. CDR3 sequence: CASSLAPDYGYTF. In DNA, the CDR3 is TGTGCCAGCAGTTTAGCCCCAGACTATGGCTACACCTTC.

The chain has TRBV5-1 and TRBJ1-1, with D hard to call. This CDR3 has 14 residues. The V end lost 4 bases, the J end lost 4 bases, and 14 bases lay between the germline ends. Germline lookup yields CDR1 SGHRS and CDR2 YFSETQ. Here the CDR3 reads CASSPGPGSTEAFF. CDR3 sequence (DNA): TGCGCCAGCAGCCCGGGCCCCGGGAGCACTGAAGCTTTCTTT.

A single count supports this clone. V gene TRBV5-1 combines with J gene TRBJ2-3; TRBD2 might be the D (6 bases). The ends were cut back, 0 bases at V and 2 bases at J, with 10 bases in the middle. Germline V gene data show CDR1 as SGHRS and CDR2 as YFSETQ. This CDR3 is 15 amino acids long. CDR3 DNA: TGCGCCAGCAGCTTGGTTGGCGGGGACACAGATACGCAGTATTTT. It codes for CASSLVGGDTDTQYF. Full variable domain (rest looked up from reference TRBV5-1 and TRBJ2-3): KAGVTQTPRYLIKTRGQQVTLSCSPISGHRSVSWYQQTPGQGLQFLFEYFSETQRNKGNFPGRFSGRQFSNSRSEMNVSTLELGDSALYLCASSLVGGDTDTQYFGPGTRLTVL.

In its sample, this clone was seen a few times. The chain employs TRBV6-5 and TRBJ1-1, with TRBD1 matching 8 bases. CDR3 length: 11 amino acids. Trimming at V came to 9 bases and at J to 7 bases, leaving 4 bases not matched to a gene. Looked up from germline, CDR1 is MNHEY and CDR2 is SVGAGI. The CDR3 DNA follows: TGTGCCAGTGGACAGGGAGGTGAAGCTTTCTTT. Translation gives CASGQGGEAFF.

The rearrangement links TRBV7-9 to TRBJ1-4; the match to TRBD1 covers 11 bases. The germline V gene encodes CDR1 SEHNR and CDR2 FQNEAQ (reference sequence). The CDR3 has 16 residues. The trim removed 5 bases at V and 6 bases at J, leaving 8 bases unmatched. CDR3 coding DNA: TGTGCCAGCAGCCACGATTTGGGACAGGGGGATGAAAAACTGTTTTTT. Its protein is CASSHDLGQGDEKLFF.

V usage is TRBV3-1 (or the pseudogene TRBV3-2) and J usage is TRBJ2-7; TRBD2 matches at 13 bases. Germline-derived CDR1 and CDR2 are LGHDT and YNNKEL (reference sequence). The length of the CDR3 is 15 residues. J was trimmed by 3 bases and V by 4 bases; bases with no gene match: 3. The CDR3 DNA is TGTGCCAGCAGCCCAGGACTAGCGGGGGACTACGAGCAGTACTTC. Protein sequence: CASSPGLAGDYEQYF.

The genes are TRBV5-5 and TRBJ2-4; no definite D call. V was trimmed by 4 bases and J by 8 bases, leaving 16 bases between them. The length of the CDR3 is 14 residues. Germline lookup yields CDR1 SGHKS and CDR2 YYEKEE (reference sequence). The CDR3 loop reads CASSPLSPLDIQYF. The CDR3 region has the DNA TGTGCCAGCAGCCCTCTGAGTCCTTTGGACATTCAGTACTTC.

This sequence joins TRBV30 and TRBJ1-2, with D hard to call. From germline, CDR1 is GTSNPN and CDR2 SVGIG (reference sequence). Trimming removed 4 bases from V and 7 bases from J, with 22 bases in between. CDR3 length: 15 residues. The CDR3 protein is CAWTREEAALRGYTF. CDR3 sequence (DNA): TGTGCCTGGACTAGGGAGGAGGCAGCTTTACGTGGCTACACCTTC.

This sequence joins TRBV3-1 (or the pseudogene TRBV3-2) and TRBJ2-3; TRBD2 agrees at 11 bases. Per germline, CDR1 LGHDT and CDR2 YNNKEL (reference sequence). The CDR3 is 20 residues long. V lost 3 bases and J lost 0; bases outside the gene matches: 14. The CDR3 region has the DNA TGTGCCAGCAGCCATATTGGACAGGGCACTAGCGGGAGAAGCACAGATACGCAGTATTTT. Translated: CASSHIGQGTSGRSTDTQYF.

About this clone itself: The same CDR3 can be traced to other DNA sequences in this sample. The genes are TRBV27 and TRBJ2-7; 7 bases map to TRBD2. CDR1 is MNHEY and CDR2 is SMNVEV in the germline V gene (reference sequence). With 2 bases clipped from V and 2 bases from J, the junction kept 0 bases outside the gene matches. CDR3 length: 13 amino acids. This CDR3 reads CASSLRGAYEQYF. The CDR3 region has the DNA TGTGCCAGCAGTTTACGGGGGGCCTACGAGCAGTACTTC.

The V gene is TRBV7-9, the J gene TRBJ2-3; a possible D gene is TRBD2 (6 bases). The germline V and J ends were trimmed by 3 bases and 6 bases, with 19 bases remaining between them. The CDR3 length is 16 residues. CDR1 is SEHNR and CDR2 is FQNEAQ in the germline V gene (reference sequence). The CDR3, as DNA: TGTGCCAGCAGCTTGTTCGGACTAATCGCGGGGGATACGCAGTATTTT. This gives the protein CASSLFGLIAGDTQYF.